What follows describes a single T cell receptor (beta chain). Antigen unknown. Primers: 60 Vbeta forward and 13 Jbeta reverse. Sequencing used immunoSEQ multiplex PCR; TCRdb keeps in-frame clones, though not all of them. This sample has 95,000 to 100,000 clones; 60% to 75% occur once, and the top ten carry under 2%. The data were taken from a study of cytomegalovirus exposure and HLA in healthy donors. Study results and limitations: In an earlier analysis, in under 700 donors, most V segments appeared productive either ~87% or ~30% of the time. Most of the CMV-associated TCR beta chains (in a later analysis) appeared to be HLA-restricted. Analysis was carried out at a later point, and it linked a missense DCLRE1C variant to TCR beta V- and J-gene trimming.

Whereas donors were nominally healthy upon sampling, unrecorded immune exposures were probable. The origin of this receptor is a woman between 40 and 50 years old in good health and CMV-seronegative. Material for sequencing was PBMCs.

The CDR3, as DNA: TGTGCCAGCAGCCCTGGGACAGGGACCTCTGGAAACACCATATATTTT. This translates into CASSPGTGTSGNTIYF. The rearrangement uses TRBV5-5 and TRBJ1-3; 9 bases fit TRBD1. CDR1 is SGHKS, CDR2 YYEKEE, per germline (reference sequence). V was pared by 4 bases and J by 0 bases, with 5 bases of the junction left unmatched. The CDR3 is made up of 16 amino acids.